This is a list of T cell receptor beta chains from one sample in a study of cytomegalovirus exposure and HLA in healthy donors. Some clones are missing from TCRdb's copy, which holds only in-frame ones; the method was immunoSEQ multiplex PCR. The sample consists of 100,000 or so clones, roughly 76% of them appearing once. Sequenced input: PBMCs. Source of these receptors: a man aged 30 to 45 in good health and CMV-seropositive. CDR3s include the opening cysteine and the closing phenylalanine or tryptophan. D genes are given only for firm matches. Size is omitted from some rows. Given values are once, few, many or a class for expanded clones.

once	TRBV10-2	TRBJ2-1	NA	TGCGCCACCCTAAGAGCGGTGGGGAGCTTTCCTGAGCAGTTCTTC	CATLRAVGSFPEQFF
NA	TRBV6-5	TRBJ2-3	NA	TGTGCCAGCAGTTCCCAGGGTGATACGCAGTATTTT	CASSSQGDTQYF
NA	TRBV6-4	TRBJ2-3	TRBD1	TGTGCCAGCAGTCCACAGGGGGCCATCACAGATACGCAGTATTTT	CASSPQGAITDTQYF
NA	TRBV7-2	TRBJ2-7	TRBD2	TGTGCCAGCGGACTAGCGTACTACGAGCAGTACTTC	CASGLAYYEQYF
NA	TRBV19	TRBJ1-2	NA	TGTGCCAGTAGTAGCACCTCGAGCCCGTCTATCGGGGGCTACACCTTC	CASSSTSSPSIGGYTF
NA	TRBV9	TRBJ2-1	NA	TGTGCCAGCAGCGTAGAGTCTCCAGGGCTCTACAATGAGCAGTTCTTC	CASSVESPGLYNEQFF
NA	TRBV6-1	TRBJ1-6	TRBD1	TGTGCCAGCAGGGAAAGACAGGGGCTGCACTTT	CASRERQGLHF
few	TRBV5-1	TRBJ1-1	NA	TGCGCCAGCAGCTTACCCGCTAAGGCGGATGAAGCTTTCTTT	CASSLPAKADEAFF
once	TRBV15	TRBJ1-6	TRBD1	TGTGCCACCAGCAGGACCGAGACAGGGAATTCACCCCTCCACTTT	CATSRTETGNSPLHF
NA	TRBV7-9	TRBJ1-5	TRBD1	TGTGCCAGCAGCCGATACACAGGGGGCCTCAATCAGCCCCAGCATTTT	CASSRYTGGLNQPQHF
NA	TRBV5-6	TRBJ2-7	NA	TGTGCCAGCAGCTTGGGAGGGTACTACGAGCAGTACTTC	CASSLGGYYEQYF
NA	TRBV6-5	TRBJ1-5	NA	TGTGCCAGCAGTTACGGACCGGACTCTCGTCAGCCCCAGCATTTT	CASSYGPDSRQPQHF
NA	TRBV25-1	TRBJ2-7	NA	TGTGCCAGCAGTGTGACGGACAGTTACGAGCAGTACTTC	CASSVTDSYEQYF
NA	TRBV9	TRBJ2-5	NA	TGTGCCAGCAGTCGTTACAGTCAAGAGACCCAGTACTTC	CASSRYSQETQYF
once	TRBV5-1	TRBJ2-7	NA	TGCGCCAGCTTCCCCGGCCCAGGATCATACGAGCAGTACTTC	CASFPGPGSYEQYF
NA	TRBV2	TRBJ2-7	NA	TGTGCCAGCAAAGGAGGGGCGAACTACGAGCAGTACTTC	CASKGGANYEQYF
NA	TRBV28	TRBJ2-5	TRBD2	TGTGCCAGCAGTTTTGACGCTAGCGGGGGCCAAGAGACCCAGTACTTC	CASSFDASGGQETQYF
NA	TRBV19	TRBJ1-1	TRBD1	TGTGCCACAGTCAGGGGGAAATTGGGGGACACTGAAGCTTTCTTT	CATVRGKLGDTEAFF
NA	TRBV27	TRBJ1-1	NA	TGTGCCAGCAGTTTACAGGGAGGTGAAGCTTTCTTT	CASSLQGGEAFF
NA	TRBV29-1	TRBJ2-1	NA	TGCAGCGTTCGCCGGCAGGCGAGCTCCTACAATGAGCAGTTCTTC	CSVRRQASSYNEQFF
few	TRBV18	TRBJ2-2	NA	TGTGCCAGCTCACCACAAGCAGGCGCGAACACCGGGGAGCTGTTTTTT	CASSPQAGANTGELFF
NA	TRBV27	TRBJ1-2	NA	TGTGCCAGCAGTTTCGGGCAGGGGTATGGCTACACCTTC	CASSFGQGYGYTF
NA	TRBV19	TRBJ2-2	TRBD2	TGTGCCAGTTCCTCTGGGGGGGGTGCCGGGGAGCTGTTTTTT	CASSSGGGAGELFF
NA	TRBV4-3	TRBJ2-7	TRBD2	TGCGCCAGCAGCCAAGAGTACACTAGCGGCTACGAGCAGTACTTC	CASSQEYTSGYEQYF
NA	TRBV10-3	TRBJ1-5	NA	TGTGCCATCAGTGAGTCCACAGGGTATAGCAATCAGCCCCAGCATTTT	CAISESTGYSNQPQHF
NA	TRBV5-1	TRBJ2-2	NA	TGCGCCAGCAGCTTGTGGGGGCCGAACACCGGGGAGCTGTTTTTT	CASSLWGPNTGELFF
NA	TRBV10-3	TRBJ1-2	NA	TGTGCCATCACGCAGGGCTATGGCTACACCTTC	CAITQGYGYTF
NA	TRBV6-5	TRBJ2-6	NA	TGTGCCAGCAGCCCCAGTTCTGGGGCCAACGTCCTGACTTTC	CASSPSSGANVLTF
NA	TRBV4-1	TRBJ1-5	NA	TGCGCCAGCAGCAAAGGGGAGGGAATGGCCAATCAGCCCCAGCATTTT	CASSKGEGMANQPQHF
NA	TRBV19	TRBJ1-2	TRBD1	TGTGCCAGTAGTTTCGACAGGGTTTCTAACTATGGCTACACCTTC	CASSFDRVSNYGYTF
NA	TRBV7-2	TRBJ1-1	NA	TGTGCCAGCAACCCAATGGGGACTGGGGCTGAAGCTTTCTTT	CASNPMGTGAEAFF
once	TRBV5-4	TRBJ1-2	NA	TGTGCCAGCAGCTTGGACTTCTCGGGGACTAACTATGGCTACACCTTC	CASSLDFSGTNYGYTF
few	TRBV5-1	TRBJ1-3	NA	TGCGCCAGCAGCTTTACAGGGAACGTGGCGGGAAACACCATATATTTT	CASSFTGNVAGNTIYF